This T cell receptor (beta chain) was sequenced for a study of T cells after yellow fever vaccination. Study at large: Preparation of fractions with low cell numbers was performed using SMART-Seq v4 Ultra Low Input. Findings of the study overall: A limited proportion of clonotypes was detected within both the CD4 and CD8 compartments.

Trimming pared 4 bases from V and 3 bases from J, leaving 6 bases between. CDR1 and CDR2 (germline): LGHDT, YNNKEL (reference sequence). This CDR3 comprises 13 residues. Ten or more counts support this clonotype. Antigen: not known. Making TCR cDNA involved 5'RACE template switching, which added UMIs and a universal primer site. TCRdb itself ran the 5' RACE reads through MiXCR, one entry per CDR3 protein. This sample has a few hundred thousand distinct CDR3 sequences, with approximately 3.9% found just once. The receptor was isolated from a young man who received the YFV17D yellow fever vaccine. Sequences were derived from PBMCs, sampled on the day of the yellow fever booster vaccination. This chain connects TRBV3-1 to TRBJ2-2, with D uncertain. CDR3 nucleotide sequence: TGTGCCAGCAGCCTAGAGTACACCGGGGAGCTGTTTTTT. It encodes CASSLEYTGELFF.